This is a list of T cell receptor beta chains from one sample in a study of T cell responses to AZD1222 COVID-19 vaccine. Method: immunoSEQ multiplex PCR; TCRdb's copy keeps in-frame clones and lacks some. Of about 140,000 clones in the sample, approximately 93% were seen once. The sample in question was peripheral blood, obtained on day 0 of MenACWY control vaccination. All receptors derive from an adult in good health. Both conserved end residues are part of each CDR3.

>TRBV12-3/TRBV12-4|TRBJ1-1
CASSRRWTEAFF
>TRBV14|TRBJ1-1
CASSQELQGEAFF
>TRBV10-3|TRBJ1-1
CAISPLGPRNTEAFF
>TRBV2|TRBJ2-7
CASSGGPGGEQYF
>TRBV14|TRBJ2-2
CASSRLTGAGELFF
>TRBV3-1/TRBV3-2|TRBJ2-1
CASSQMGARTVNEQFF
>TRBV19|TRBJ2-2
CASKRRTGELFF
>TRBV19|TRBJ2-3
CASSIPAADSETSTDTQYF
>TRBV5-1|TRBJ2-5
CASSFGDRQETQYF
>TRBV15|TRBJ1-4
CATSRKVKDSQLFF
>TRBV9|TRBJ1-1
CASSVLEAFF
>TRBV14|TRBJ1-4
CASSPYGLDEKLFF
>TRBV12-5|TRBJ1-6
CASGFWDREDSPLHF
>TRBV5-1|TRBJ2-3
CASSLLDSSTDTQYF
>TRBV27|TRBJ1-1
CASSLSTGTEAFF
>TRBV4-1|TRBJ2-1
CASSQDGASLYNEQFF
>TRBV5-1|TRBJ1-2
CASSLGGARDYGYTF
>TRBV2|TRBJ2-5
CASSVQGLAGETQYF
>TRBV5-5|TRBJ1-5
CASSLDSNQPQHF
>TRBV6-5|TRBJ1-1
CASSIPGGSEAFF
>TRBV2|TRBJ2-1
CASRSGRDSGEQFF
>TRBV4-1|TRBJ1-5
CASSPGTSSNQPQHF
>TRBV4-2|TRBJ2-1
CASSQVVGGPSYNEQFF
>TRBV7-3|TRBJ2-1
CASSLMLAGGNEQFF
>TRBV4-1|TRBJ1-5
CASSTGTGGLSQHF
>TRBV28|TRBJ1-5
CASVVGHGNQPQHF
>TRBV19|TRBJ1-1
CASSIRTGVNTEAFF
>TRBV11-2|TRBJ1-1
CASSPNTEAFF
>TRBV7-2|TRBJ2-7
CASSPGGAPGEQYF
>TRBV2|TRBJ1-6
CASSQDSPLHF
>TRBV7-9|TRBJ2-4
CASSLSIGDIQYF
>TRBV28|TRBJ2-7
CASSFTLAGGPSGEQYF
>TRBV4-1|TRBJ1-5
CASSQQYGGHSNQPQHF
>TRBV4-3|TRBJ2-5
CASSQRGARQYF
>TRBV5-1|TRBJ1-1
CASTPGTSNTEAFF
>TRBV6-2/TRBV6-3|TRBJ2-1
CASSYSSGGANEQFF
>TRBV10-3|TRBJ2-2
CATVPGGGNTGELFF
>TRBV5-1|TRBJ2-2
CASSPGLAGGLTGELFF
>TRBV25-1|TRBJ1-1
CASSRVAEAFF
>TRBV18|TRBJ2-3
CASSPNRGMADTQYF
>TRBV7-8|TRBJ1-1
CASSLKTGTVNTEAFF
>TRBV24-1|TRBJ2-5
CATSEARTSGSYQETQYF
>TRBV7-9|TRBJ2-7
CASSATSGARDEQYF
>TRBV28|TRBJ1-5
CASAQGYRNQPQHF
>TRBV5-4|TRBJ1-6
CASSILTGWNSPLHF
>TRBV2|TRBJ1-6
CASRDSNFGAYNSPLHF
>TRBV9|TRBJ2-6
CASSDSGANVLTF
>TRBV27|TRBJ2-7
CASSLVRGGREQYF
>TRBV5-4|TRBJ1-2
CASSLGGVGGLGYGYTF
>TRBV21-1|TRBJ2-1
CASSKDNEQFF
>TRBV4-3|TRBJ1-2
CASSQDRRQIYGYTF
>TRBV7-8|TRBJ2-7
CASSVGLAGGQPYEQYF
>TRBV7-8|TRBJ2-1
CASSPTRDVGPSGGSYNEQFF
>TRBV18|TRBJ1-1
CASSSGTGTEAFF
>TRBV11-2|TRBJ1-3
CASSLADRGNTIYF
>TRBV19|TRBJ1-1
CASSTLGWAEAFF
>TRBV15|TRBJ2-1
CATSPTSGSYYEQFF
>TRBV15|TRBJ1-3
CATSRDLASSGNTIYF
>TRBV11-1|TRBJ1-1
CASCRDFTRGTEAFF
>TRBV6-4|TRBJ1-4
CASRETGTGGLETNEKLFF